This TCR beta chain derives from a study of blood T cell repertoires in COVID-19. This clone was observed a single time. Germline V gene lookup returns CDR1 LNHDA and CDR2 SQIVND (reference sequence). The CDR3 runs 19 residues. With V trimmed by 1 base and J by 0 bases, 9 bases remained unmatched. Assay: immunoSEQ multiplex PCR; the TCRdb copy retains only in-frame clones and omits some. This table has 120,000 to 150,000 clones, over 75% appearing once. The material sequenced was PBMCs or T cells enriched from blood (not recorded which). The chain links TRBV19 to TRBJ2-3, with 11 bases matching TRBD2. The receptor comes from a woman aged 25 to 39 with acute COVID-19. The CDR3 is CASSIGATSGETSTDTQYF. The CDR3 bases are TGTGCCAGTAGTATAGGGGCGACTAGCGGGGAGACGAGCACAGATACGCAGTATTTT.